These 10 T cell receptor beta chains came from one sample sequenced in a study of blood T cell repertoires in COVID-19. Sequencing was performed with immunoSEQ multiplex PCR; in TCRdb, only in-frame clones are kept and a portion is missing. Here the sample spans just under 30,000 clones, 60% to 80% being singletons. The sequencing input was peripheral blood. The source is a woman aged 65 to 85 with acute or convalescent COVID-19.

The chain couples TRBV28 to TRBJ1-4, with TRBD1 identical over 7 bases. V lost 6 bases, J lost 4 bases, and 8 bases stayed unmatched. Germline CDR1 reads MDHEN; CDR2 reads SYDVKM. The CDR3 covers 15 residues. The CDR3 region has the DNA TGTGCCAGCAGCCCTAAGGGGGCAGGTAATGAAAAACTGTTTTTT. Residues: CASSPKGAGNEKLFF.

The chain is built from TRBV19 and TRBJ2-3, with TRBD2 matching over 7 bases. The CDR3 extends over 15 amino acids. Trimming at V came to 5 bases and at J to 7 bases, leaving 12 bases not matched to a gene. Germline V gene lookup returns CDR1 LNHDA and CDR2 SQIVND (reference sequence). The CDR3 region has the DNA TGTGCCAGTAGTGATGGAGGTGGGGGGGGACATACGCAGTATTTT. As protein: CASSDGGGGGHTQYF.

CDR3 sequence (DNA): TGTGCCAGCAGCCCCCGGACTTTCCCTGGAAACACCATATATTTT. Translated, it gives CASSPRTFPGNTIYF. V gene TRBV7-2 combines with J gene TRBJ1-3; D uncertain. Trimming removed 5 bases at V and 2 bases at J, with 13 bases between. This CDR3 is built from 15 residues. Looked up from germline, CDR1 is SGHTA and CDR2 is FQGNSA.

V is TRBV6-5 and J is TRBJ1-4; 8 nucleotides agree with TRBD1. Trimming cost V 7 bases and J 6 bases; bases outside gene matches: 7. The germline CDR1 and CDR2 sequences are MNHEY and SVGAGI. The CDR3 runs 14 residues. The CDR3 DNA follows: TGTGCCAGCAAAGGGGACAGGCATCATGAAAAACTGTTTTTT. It yields the protein CASKGDRHHEKLFF.

V is TRBV7-9 and J is TRBJ2-1, with TRBD2 matching over 10 bases. Germline CDR1 is SEHNR and CDR2 is FQNEAQ (reference sequence). J was trimmed by 10 bases and V by 4 bases; bases with no gene match: 19. The CDR3 has 18 residues. CDR3 in DNA: TGTGCCAGCAGCTCATCCGGAGTGGGCCTAGCGGGGGCCGGGGAGCAGTTCTTC. It encodes CASSSSGVGLAGAGEQFF.

The chain recombines TRBV25-1 with TRBJ2-2, with 9 bases that match TRBD1. Per germline, CDR1 MGHDK and CDR2 SYGVNS. V gave up 5 bases and J gave up 4 bases; unmatched junction bases: 2. The CDR3 spans 14 residues. Written as DNA, the CDR3 is TGTGCCAGCAGTAGGACAGGGGTCACCGGGGAGCTGTTTTTT. Translating it yields CASSRTGVTGELFF.

The V call is TRBV6-1, the J call TRBJ1-4, with D perhaps matching TRBD1 (6 bases). V dropped 2 bases and J dropped 6 bases, with 10 bases sitting between them. From germline, CDR1 is MNHNS and CDR2 SASEGT. The CDR3 is 14 residues long. In DNA form, the CDR3 reads TGTGCCAGCAGTGAAAGGGACACCGATGAAAAACTGTTTTTT. This translates into CASSERDTDEKLFF.

The sample holds a few counts of this clone. The DNA of the CDR3 is TGTGCCGTCAAACCTCCGCGGGAGGGCGGCGAGCAGTACTTC. Protein product: CAVKPPREGGEQYF. The V and J genes are TRBV28 and TRBJ2-7, with TRBD2 matching 9 bases. The CDR3 is 14 residues long. The germline CDR1 and CDR2 sequences are MDHEN and SYDVKM. V gave up 11 bases and J gave up 6 bases; unmatched junction bases: 14.

The genes are TRBV9 and TRBJ2-3; unclear D gene. CDR1 is SGDLS and CDR2 is YYNGEE in the germline V gene. V lost 4 bases and J 2 bases, leaving 11 bases between the germline ends. The CDR3 covers 14 residues. CDR3 sequence (DNA): TGTGCCAGCAGCCCTAGACTTTCCACAGATACGCAGTATTTT. This translates into CASSPRLSTDTQYF.

The rearrangement uses TRBV6-6 and TRBJ2-4; 7 positions agree with TRBD1. With V trimmed by 2 bases and J by 4 bases, 2 bases remained unmatched. This CDR3 spans 14 amino acids. Germline CDR1 is MNHNY and CDR2 is SVGAGI (reference sequence). In DNA, the CDR3 is TGTGCCAGCAGTTACCAACAGGGGAAAAACATTCAGTACTTC. Protein: CASSYQQGKNIQYF.